The 26 T cell receptor beta chains presented below share a single source sample, sequenced in a study of blood T cell repertoires in COVID-19. Generated by immunoSEQ multiplex PCR, the TCRdb table keeps only in-frame clones and is missing some. Of about 230,000 clones listed, less than 90% were seen once; the top ten hold 2.5% to 3.5%. The sample consisted of PBMCs or T cells enriched from blood (not recorded which). These receptors were obtained from a woman between 45 and 60 years old in a cohort exposed to, infected with or recovered from COVID-19 (not recorded which).

The rearrangement joins TRBV27 to TRBJ1-6; D gene ambiguous. The germline CDR1 and CDR2 sequences are MNHEY and SMNVEV (reference sequence). The CDR3 loop spans 13 amino acids. The V gene lost 5 bases and the J gene lost 9 bases, with 11 bases spanning the gap. CDR3 amino acids: CASSMAQRSPLHF. CDR3 nucleotide sequence: TGTGCCAGCAGTATGGCCCAGCGTTCACCCCTCCACTTT.

V and J are TRBV7-9 and TRBJ1-1, with TRBD1 as a possible D gene (6 bases). Germline V gene lookup returns CDR1 SEHNR and CDR2 FQNEAQ (reference sequence). V was pared by 6 bases and J by 6 bases, with 14 bases between. The CDR3 covers 13 residues. The CDR3 protein is CASSYAQGSEAFF. CDR3 sequence (DNA): TGTGCCAGCAGTTACGCTCAGGGGTCTGAAGCTTTCTTT. The whole variable domain, filled in from reference TRBV7-9 and TRBJ1-1, reads DTGVSQNPRHKITKRGQNVTFRCDPISEHNRLYWYRQTLGQGPEFLTYFQNEAQLEKSRLLSDRFSAERPKGSFSTLEIQRTEQGDSAMYLCASSYAQGSEAFFGQGTRLTVV.

In this sample, this clone turned up a few times. This chain links TRBV20-1 with TRBJ2-7; D gene ambiguous. The CDR3 runs to 11 residues. With 4 bases removed from V and 2 bases from J, the gap between germline ends came to 6 bases. Germline assignment: CDR1 DFQATT and CDR2 SNEGSKA (reference sequence). CDR3 sequence: CSAISAYEQYF. The CDR3 DNA reads TGCAGTGCTATCTCGGCCTACGAGCAGTACTTC.

This clone was seen only once. V usage is TRBV19 and J usage is TRBJ2-5, with 8 positions matching TRBD1. Unmatched junction bases numbered 10, after V lost 5 bases and J lost 5 bases. This CDR3 contains 15 residues. CDR1 and CDR2 from the germline V gene are LNHDA and SQIVND (reference sequence). The chain's CDR3 is CASSPPRGRGETQYF. The DNA for the CDR3 is TGTGCCAGTAGTCCCCCCAGGGGGCGAGGGGAGACCCAGTACTTC.

The chain employs TRBV9 and TRBJ2-3; D perhaps matches TRBD2 (7 bases). CDR1 and CDR2 (germline): SGDLS, YYNGEE. V gave up 6 bases and J gave up 0 bases, with 14 bases separating them. The CDR3 consists of 15 residues. CDR3 sequence (DNA): TGTGCCAGCACCAAGGGGGGGTCTAGCACAGATACGCAGTATTTT. Its protein is CASTKGGSSTDTQYF.

The chain uses TRBV7-6 and TRBJ1-3; 7 bases align to TRBD1. This CDR3 contains 16 residues. Germline values: CDR1 SGHVS, CDR2 FNYEAQ. Trimming removed 1 base from V and 14 bases from J; junction bases left unmatched: 17. Written as DNA, the CDR3 is TGTGCCAGCAGCTTAGGTCCTGGGACAGAAGCCGGCTGGGTATATTTT. Protein: CASSLGPGTEAGWVYF.

The chain joins TRBV5-1 to TRBJ2-6; D is unresolved. The CDR3 spans 15 residues. Looked up from germline, CDR1 is SGHRS and CDR2 is YFSETQ. Trimming shortened V by 2 bases and J by 2 bases, and 8 bases separated the two germline ends. CDR3 in DNA: TGCGCCAGCAGCTTTCCGGTAACTGGGGCCAACGTCCTGACTTTC. Its translation: CASSFPVTGANVLTF. Supplemented by reference TRBV5-1 and TRBJ2-6, the full variable domain reads KAGVTQTPRYLIKTRGQQVTLSCSPISGHRSVSWYQQTPGQGLQFLFEYFSETQRNKGNFPGRFSGRQFSNSRSEMNVSTLELGDSALYLCASSFPVTGANVLTFGAGSRLTVL.

V is TRBV7-3 and J is TRBJ2-7; 10 bases map to TRBD1. J was trimmed by 1 base and V by 5 bases; bases with no gene match: 5. This CDR3 region has 15 residues. Germline V CDR1 and CDR2: SGHTA, FQGTGA. The CDR3 DNA is TGTGCCAGCAGCGACCGGGACAGGGGTTCCTACGAGCAGTACTTC. This codes for CASSDRDRGSYEQYF.

The rearrangement links TRBV19 to TRBJ1-2, with TRBD1 matching 8 bases. The CDR3 is made up of 14 amino acids. The V and J ends lost 5 bases and 12 bases, in that order; junction bases with no gene match: 14. CDR1 is LNHDA, CDR2 SQIVND, per germline (reference sequence). CDR3 sequence (DNA): TGTGCCAGTAGTTCAGGGGGCGGATCGATCTTGCACACCTTC. It yields the protein CASSSGGGSILHTF.

The chain recombines TRBV11-2 with TRBJ1-1; no clear D gene. Germline CDR1 reads SGHAT; CDR2 reads FQNNGV. Trimming took off 2 bases at V and 0 bases at J, with 7 bases between the two ends. The CDR3 spans 14 residues. The CDR3 nucleotides read TGTGCCAGCAGCTTAAATCAGTTGAACACTGAAGCTTTCTTT. Amino acids: CASSLNQLNTEAFF.

The rearrangement uses TRBV28 and TRBJ2-7; the D gene is possibly TRBD2 (6 bases). The V end was cut by 4 bases, the J end by 10 bases, with 17 bases between. From germline, CDR1 is MDHEN and CDR2 SYDVKM. The CDR3 has 13 residues. The CDR3 loop reads CASSYPVSAGQYF. The CDR3, as DNA: TGTGCCAGCAGTTATCCGGTTTCGGCGGGACAGTACTTC.

The V call is TRBV18, the J call TRBJ2-6; 7 bases line up with TRBD1. CDR1 and CDR2 (germline): KGHSH, LQKENI. The CDR3 has 17 residues. With 5 bases clipped from V and 2 bases from J, the junction kept 9 bases outside the gene matches. This CDR3 is CASSWEGGLTGANVLTF. Here the CDR3 DNA reads TGTGCCAGCTCATGGGAAGGGGGCTTAACTGGGGCCAACGTCCTGACTTTC.

V gene TRBV7-2 combines with J gene TRBJ1-1, with TRBD1 matching 7 bases. Germline V gene sequence: CDR1 SGHTA, CDR2 FQGNSA. J lost 10 bases, V lost 5 bases, and 10 bases had no gene match. CDR3 length: 13 residues. This CDR3 is CASSTGQFRGAFF. DNA for the CDR3: TGTGCCAGCAGCACGGGACAGTTCCGCGGAGCTTTCTTT.

The chain employs TRBV18 and TRBJ2-7; 7 positions match TRBD1. The junction had 4 bases not matched to a gene; V was cut back by 3 bases and J by 2 bases. Germline V gives CDR1 KGHSH, CDR2 LQKENI. The CDR3 spans 14 residues. The CDR3 here is CASSPTGIAYEQYF. CDR3 nucleotides: TGTGCCAGCTCACCGACAGGGATAGCCTACGAGCAGTACTTC.

The chain has TRBV6-2 or TRBV6-3 and TRBJ1-3, with no clear D. The ends were cut back, 4 bases at V and 4 bases at J, with 17 bases in the middle. The CDR3 is 16 residues long. Per germline, CDR1 MNHEY and CDR2 SVGEGT. CDR3 loop: CASSFDRVPTGNTIYF. The CDR3, as DNA: TGTGCCAGCAGTTTCGACCGGGTCCCGACGGGAAACACCATATATTTT.

The V and J genes are TRBV5-4 and TRBJ2-7, with a weak D call TRBD2 (5 bases). With 4 bases removed from V and 3 bases from J, the gap between germline ends came to 11 bases. This CDR3 comprises 13 residues. The germline V gene has CDR1 SGHNT and CDR2 YYREEE (reference sequence). The CDR3 is CASSPLEGYEQYF. The CDR3 nucleotides read TGTGCCAGCAGCCCGCTTGAGGGCTACGAGCAGTACTTC.

The V call is TRBV29-1, the J call TRBJ2-7, with 7 positions matching TRBD1. CDR1 SQVTM and CDR2 ANQGSEA come from the germline V gene. This CDR3 comprises 13 residues. V was clipped by 6 bases and J by 5 bases; unmatched bases: 10. CDR3 sequence: CSVALGTVNEQYF. As DNA, the CDR3 is TGCAGCGTCGCGTTGGGGACAGTTAACGAGCAGTACTTC.

The genes are TRBV5-1 and TRBJ2-5; 7 bases match TRBD1. Losses at the gene ends were 4 bases for V and 2 bases for J; bases not matched to a gene: 8. CDR1 is SGHRS and CDR2 is YFSETQ in the germline V gene. CDR3 length: 15 residues. CDR3 coding DNA: TGCGCCAGCAGCGACCCAAGACAGGGTCAAGAGACCCAGTACTTC. It encodes CASSDPRQGQETQYF.

The J gene is TRBJ1-1, the V gene TRBV2; D not certain. CDR3 length: 12 residues. Germline CDR1 reads SNHLY; CDR2 reads FYNNEI. V lost 11 bases and J lost 1, with 11 bases in between. CDR3 coding DNA: TGTGCCGGAGGAGAGTGGAACACTGAAGCTTTCTTT. This translates into CAGGEWNTEAFF.

The genes are TRBV29-1 and TRBJ1-1; D is ambiguous. This CDR3 spans 11 amino acids. The V gene lost 4 bases and the J gene lost 4 bases, with 7 bases spanning the gap. CDR1 is SQVTM, CDR2 ANQGSEA, per germline. The DNA for the CDR3 is TGCAGCGTTGTCGACTTCACTGAAGCTTTCTTT. Amino acid sequence: CSVVDFTEAFF.

This chain links TRBV15 with TRBJ1-4, with 8 bases identical to TRBD1. Germline CDR1 is LNHNV and CDR2 is YYDKDF (reference sequence). The V segment lost 9 bases and the J segment 6 bases; nucleotides outside the gene matches: 6. The CDR3 covers 13 residues. CDR3 sequence: CATAGGVDEKLFF. In nucleotides, the CDR3 is TGTGCCACTGCAGGGGGCGTAGATGAAAAACTGTTTTTT. The whole variable domain, filled in from reference TRBV15 and TRBJ1-4, reads DAMVIQNPRYQVTQFGKPVTLSCSQTLNHNVMYWYQQKSSQAPKLLFHYYDKDFNNEADTPDNFQSRRPNTSFCFLDIRSPGLGDTAMYLCATAGGVDEKLFFGSGTQLSVL.

The chain joins TRBV15 to TRBJ1-2, with D unclear. Germline V gene sequence: CDR1 LNHNV, CDR2 YYDKDF (reference sequence). CDR3 length equals 14 residues. V was pared by 0 bases and J by 4 bases, with 9 bases between. In nucleotides, the CDR3 is TGTGCCACCAGCAGAGATTGGACTTTCTATGGCTACACCTTC. It yields the protein CATSRDWTFYGYTF.

V gene TRBV6-2 or TRBV6-3 combines with J gene TRBJ2-7; TRBD1 is a possible D gene (6 bases). The CDR3 spans 11 residues. Germline CDR1 and CDR2: MNHEY and SVGEGT. V lost 4 bases, J lost 7 bases, and 8 bases lay in between. DNA of the CDR3: TGTGCCAGCAGTTTAGGGGGTGAGCAGTACTTC. Translation: CASSLGGEQYF.

The sample holds a few counts of this clone. V gene TRBV3-1 (or the pseudogene TRBV3-2) combines with J gene TRBJ2-5; 8 positions match TRBD2. V shed 4 bases, J shed 6 bases, and the junction held 4 bases outside the gene matches. The CDR3 is 13 residues long. The V gene's germline CDR1 is LGHDT and CDR2 YNNKEL (reference sequence). CDR3 nucleotide sequence: TGTGCCAGCAGCCTCGGGGGGGGTAAGACCCAGTACTTC. Protein product: CASSLGGGKTQYF.

The rearrangement links TRBV10-3 to TRBJ2-4, with 7 bases matching TRBD2. The J segment lost 3 bases and the V segment lost 3 bases, leaving 5 bases of the junction unmatched. Germline CDR1 is ENHRY and CDR2 is SYGVKD. This CDR3 contains 15 residues. The CDR3 reads CAISDGGGFKNIQYF. The CDR3 region has the DNA TGTGCCATCAGTGATGGGGGGGGATTCAAAAACATTCAGTACTTC.

This chain uses TRBV5-4 with TRBJ2-3, with TRBD1 identical over 7 bases. The CDR3 totals 13 residues. With 5 bases clipped from V and 1 base from J, the junction kept 1 base outside the gene matches. Germline-derived CDR1 and CDR2 are SGHNT and YYREEE (reference sequence). The CDR3 sequence: CASRTGGTDTQYF. In DNA form, the CDR3 reads TGTGCCAGCAGAACAGGGGGCACAGATACGCAGTATTTT. Supplemented by reference TRBV5-4 and TRBJ2-3, the full variable domain reads ETGVTQSPTHLIKTRGQQVTLRCSSQSGHNTVSWYQQALGQGPQFIFQYYREEENGRGNFPPRFSGLQFPNYSSELNVNALELDDSALYLCASRTGGTDTQYFGPGTRLTVL.